Listed below are T cell receptor beta chains from one sample, sequenced in a study of technical replicates of blood from a handful of donors. Method: immunoSEQ multiplex PCR; TCRdb's copy keeps in-frame clones and lacks some. Of around 76,000 clones in the sample, 90% to 95% are singletons; the top ten hold 0.25% to 0.35%. Input material: T cells isolated from PBMCs. These receptors all come from a human donor in good health. The CDR3 runs from the conserved cysteine through the conserved F or W. A D gene is named only where the DNA matches it firmly. The size field is filled for only some rows; it gives once, few, many or a size class.

. once TRBJ1-1 TRBV4-1 TGCGCCAGCAGCCAAGGACCGGGACAAAGGGGGACTGAAGCTTTCTTT CASSQGPGQRGTEAFF
TRBD1 . TRBJ2-6 TRBV5-6 TGTGCCAGCAGCCATCGGACAGGGATGCGCTCTGTGGCCAACGTCCTGACTTTC CASSHRTGMRSVANVLTF
TRBD1 . TRBJ2-2 TRBV19 TGTGCCAGTAGGACATTGGGACAGGGGAGCATCGGGGAGCTGTTTTTT CASRTLGQGSIGELFF
TRBD2 . TRBJ2-1 TRBV7-9 TGTGCCAGCAGCCCATCACAGCGGGAGGGCCGAAGCTCCTACAATGAGCAGTTCTTC CASSPSQREGRSSYNEQFF
TRBD2 . TRBJ2-7 TRBV19 TGTGCCAGTAGTCAAACTAGCGGGGGGTACGAGCAGTACTTC CASSQTSGGYEQYF
. . TRBJ2-5 TRBV19 TGTGCCAGTAGTATTGAGGGGGGGGCGGGTTGGGGGACCCAGTACTTC CASSIEGGAGWGTQYF
TRBD1 once TRBJ1-1 TRBV4-2 TGTGCCAGCAGCCAAGTGGCAGGGGGCTCCAACACTGAAGCTTTCTTT CASSQVAGGSNTEAFF
. few TRBJ1-6 TRBV12-5 TGTGCTAGTGGTTGGACACCTCAGGGCCCCTATAATTCACCCCTCCACTTT CASGWTPQGPYNSPLHF
. . TRBJ1-1 TRBV11-1 TGTGCCAGCGGTACGACAGTCGAAGCTTTCTTT CASGTTVEAFF
TRBD1 . TRBJ1-2 TRBV29-1 TGCAGCGACGGTTCGGACAGGGGATTTGGCTACACCTTC CSDGSDRGFGYTF
TRBD1 . TRBJ2-3 TRBV4-1 TGCGCCAGCAGCCAAGAAAGGGACAGGGTTAAAGATACGCAGTATTTT CASSQERDRVKDTQYF
TRBD2 . TRBJ2-7 TRBV7-2 TGTGCCAGCAGCTTAGACCCTAGCGGCCCCTACGAGCAGTACTTC CASSLDPSGPYEQYF
TRBD2 . TRBJ2-1 TRBV7-9 TGTGCCAGCAGCTTGACTAGCGGGAGCGGTGAGCAGTTCTTC CASSLTSGSGEQFF
TRBD1 few TRBJ1-1 TRBV18 TGTGCCAGCTCACCGGACAGGGTGGCGAACACTGAAGCTTTCTTT CASSPDRVANTEAFF
TRBD2 . TRBJ2-2 TRBV28 TGTGCCAGCAGTTCCGCGGGAGGCACCGGGGAGCTGTTTTTT CASSSAGGTGELFF
. . TRBJ2-7 TRBV7-9 TGTGCCAGCAGCCTAGGGAGGGGGCAGTACGAGCAGTACTTC CASSLGRGQYEQYF
TRBD1 . TRBJ1-2 TRBV7-9 TGTGCCAGCAGCCCGTGGACAGGGGGCCTTTATGGCTACACCTTC CASSPWTGGLYGYTF
TRBD2 once TRBJ2-3 TRBV2 TGTGCCAGCAGTAGCGGGAGCGACACAGATACGCAGTATTTT CASSSGSDTDTQYF
. . TRBJ2-3 TRBV13 TGTGCCAGCAGCTTGGCTCTAGCGAACACAGATACGCAGTATTTT CASSLALANTDTQYF
TRBD1 . TRBJ2-1 TRBV30 TGTGCCTGGAGTGAACTCGGGACAGGGGTATTCGATGAGCAGTTCTTC CAWSELGTGVFDEQFF
TRBD2 . TRBJ2-1 TRBV7-9 TGTGCCAGCAGCTTAGATGGTAGCGGGGGTGAGCAGTTCTTC CASSLDGSGGEQFF
TRBD1 . TRBJ1-2 TRBV10-3 TGTGCCATCAGCCTGGACAGGGAATCCTATGGCTACACCTTC CAISLDRESYGYTF
TRBD1 . TRBJ2-3 TRBV7-6 TGTGCCAGCAGCTCTTGGACAGGGGGCACAGATACGCAGTATTTT CASSSWTGGTDTQYF
TRBD1 . TRBJ2-7 TRBV4-1 TGCGCCAGCAGCCAAGGGGACAGCCTCAACTACGAGCAGTACTTC CASSQGDSLNYEQYF
TRBD2 . TRBJ2-2 TRBV15 TGTGCCACCAGCAGGACTAGCGGGGAGGTTGGGGAGCTGTTTTTT CATSRTSGEVGELFF
TRBD1 few TRBJ1-1 TRBV5-4 TGTGCCAGCAGCGGAGGACAGGGTGGCGCTGAAGCTTTCTTT CASSGGQGGAEAFF
. . TRBJ2-7 TRBV7-6 TGTGCCAGCAGCTTTCCAGGGCGCCACGAGCAGTACTTC CASSFPGRHEQYF
. . TRBJ2-1 TRBV5-4 TGTGCCAGCAGCTCATATGGGGGGAGGCGAGATGAGCAGTTCTTC CASSSYGGRRDEQFF
. . TRBJ2-2 TRBV12-2 TGTGCAAGTCGCCCCCCCCCGCGTACAGGGAACACCGGGGAGCTGTTTTTT CASRPPPRTGNTGELFF
. once TRBJ2-1 TRBV6-5 TGTGCCAGCAGCGTGGCTGCCTACAATGAGCAGTTCTTC CASSVAAYNEQFF
. . TRBJ1-5 TRBV25-1 TGTGCCAGCAGTGAAACCGGAGCAAATCAGCCCCAGCATTTT CASSETGANQPQHF
. . TRBJ1-1 TRBV2 TGTGCCAGCGCCCAGGGCGTCAGGACAGCCTCAGAAGCTTTCTTT CASAQGVRTASEAFF
. . TRBJ2-7 TRBV7-9 TGTGCCAGCAGCTCGACAGCTTCCTCCCACTACGAGCAGTACTTC CASSSTASSHYEQYF
TRBD1 . TRBJ1-5 TRBV28 TGTGCCAGCACGACTGGACAGGGGTTTTATCAGCCCCAGCATTTT CASTTGQGFYQPQHF
. . TRBJ2-1 TRBV11-3 TGTGCCAGCAGCCACCGAGCTTCCGGGAGCTCCTACAATGAGCAGTTCTTC CASSHRASGSSYNEQFF
. . TRBJ1-6 TRBV5-8 TGTGCCAGCAGCTCCAGGGTGAACTATAATTCACCCCTCCACTTT CASSSRVNYNSPLHF
. few TRBJ1-1 TRBV7-9 TGTGCCAGCAGCTTAGCCAACAGGGCCGGGAACACTGAAGCTTTCTTT CASSLANRAGNTEAFF
TRBD1 once TRBJ1-2 TRBV18 TGTGCCAGCTCACCCCGTCGACAGGGCGAGGACTATGGCTACACCTTC CASSPRRQGEDYGYTF
TRBD2 . TRBJ2-7 TRBV5-4 TGTGCCAGCAGCGTGGGACTAGCGGGACGCGAGCAGTACTTC CASSVGLAGREQYF
. . TRBJ1-4 TRBV25-1 TGTGCCAGCAGTGAACAGGGTTTTAATGAAAAACTGTTTTTT CASSEQGFNEKLFF
. . TRBJ1-1 TRBV28 TGTGCCAGCAGCCTTAGGGGCCGATTCTACGAAGCTTTCTTT CASSLRGRFYEAFF
TRBD2 . TRBJ2-2 TRBV6-6 TGTGCCAGCAGTTTCACTAGCGGGAGGGGAACCGGGGAGCTGTTTTTT CASSFTSGRGTGELFF
. . TRBJ2-2 TRBV6-6 TGTGCCAGCAGTTACGGCGGAGGACCCACCGGGGAGCTGTTTTTT CASSYGGGPTGELFF
. . TRBJ1-1 TRBV16 TGTGCCAGCAGAACCTCACAGGGCAGGACTGAAGCTTTCTTT CASRTSQGRTEAFF
. . TRBJ2-6 TRBV5-1 TGCGCCAGCAGCCCTCCGGTATACTCTGGGGCCAACGTCCTGACTTTC CASSPPVYSGANVLTF
TRBD1 once TRBJ2-7 TRBV27 TGTGCCAGCAGTTTCCTTGGACAGGCGAAAGCCTACGAGCAGTACTTC CASSFLGQAKAYEQYF